This is a list of T cell receptor beta chains from one sample in a study of cytomegalovirus exposure and HLA in healthy donors. The data were produced by immunoSEQ multiplex PCR, yet TCRdb's version contains in-frame clones alone and is incomplete. Seen here are roughly 150,000 clones, roughly 80% observed once, and the top ten hold roughly 4%. The sequencing input was PBMCs. Receptor source: a woman aged 40 to 50 in good health and CMV-seropositive. Each CDR3 is given with its conserved first and last residue. The D gene is left open where the match is weak. Size tells how often a clone was seen (once, few, many) or the class of an expanded clone, and some rows leave it out.

J gene | V gene | D gene | clone size | CDR3 protein | CDR3 DNA
TRBJ1-1 | TRBV7-9 | NA | NA | CASSSRDKGGPSNTEAFF | TGTGCCAGCAGCTCCCGGGATAAGGGGGGGCCATCGAACACTGAAGCTTTCTTT
TRBJ2-3 | TRBV7-2 | NA | NA | CASSLWGQGTDTQYF | TGTGCCAGCAGCTTGTGGGGACAAGGCACAGATACGCAGTATTTT
TRBJ2-1 | TRBV6-1 | TRBD2 | NA | CASSDRDSLLVSGRWVF | TGTGCCAGCAGTGATAGGGACAGTCTATTGGTTAGCGGGAGGTGGGTCTTC
TRBJ1-5 | TRBV5-6 | NA | few | CASSLRGGWGQPQHF | TGTGCCAGCAGCTTACGCGGGGGATGGGGTCAGCCCCAGCATTTT
TRBJ1-5 | TRBV30 | TRBD1 | NA | CAWSGQGTHQPQHF | TGTGCCTGGAGTGGACAGGGCACGCATCAGCCCCAGCATTTT
TRBJ2-2 | TRBV9 | TRBD2 | NA | CASSPSGRVPGELVF | TGTGCCAGCAGCCCCAGCGGGAGGGTCCCCGGGGAGCTGGTTTTT
TRBJ1-5 | TRBV29-1 | NA | NA | CSVTNVTPSNQPQHF | TGCAGCGTTACCAACGTGACACCTAGCAATCAGCCCCAGCATTTT
TRBJ1-2 | TRBV7-9 | TRBD1 | NA | CASSFDRGWGLGYTF | TGTGCCAGCAGCTTCGACAGGGGCTGGGGTCTTGGCTACACCTTC
TRBJ1-2 | TRBV6-5 | TRBD1 | NA | CASTPRDRVRSGYTF | TGTGCCAGCACTCCCCGGGACAGGGTGAGGAGTGGCTACACCTTC
TRBJ2-1 | TRBV5-8 | NA | NA | CASSPFRGLSYNEQFF | TGTGCCAGCAGCCCCTTCCGCGGGCTCTCCTACAATGAGCAGTTCTTC
TRBJ2-5 | TRBV2 | TRBD2 | NA | CASSELAGGIREAQYF | TGTGCCAGCAGTGAACTAGCGGGGGGAATAAGAGAGGCCCAGTACTTC
TRBJ1-1 | TRBV28 | NA | NA | CASSPEGGMRYTEAFF | TGTGCCAGCAGTCCCGAAGGAGGAATGCGGTACACTGAAGCTTTCTTT
TRBJ1-1 | TRBV7-9 | TRBD1 | once | CASSLETGGTEAFF | TGTGCCAGCAGCTTAGAGACAGGGGGCACTGAAGCTTTCTTT
TRBJ1-2 | TRBV6-5 | TRBD1 | NA | CASRTGGWGYTF | TGTGCCAGCAGGACAGGGGGATGGGGCTACACCTTC
TRBJ2-7 | TRBV27 | NA | NA | CASSLSGSVAANRDPSSYEQYF | TGTGCCAGCAGTTTATCTGGTTCGGTAGCGGCTAATCGAGACCCCTCCTCCTACGAGCAGTACTTC
TRBJ1-2 | TRBV5-4 | NA | NA | CASSGGAAHIGGYTF | TGTGCCAGCAGCGGAGGGGCGGCCCATATTGGGGGCTACACCTTC
TRBJ2-1 | TRBV5-5 | TRBD2 | NA | CASSVGTSGSMFF | TGTGCCAGCAGCGTCGGGACTAGCGGGAGTATGTTCTTC
TRBJ2-1 | TRBV10-3 | TRBD1 | NA | CAISEPTGGVGDEQFF | TGTGCCATCAGTGAGCCGACAGGGGGCGTCGGCGATGAGCAGTTCTTC
TRBJ2-7 | TRBV9 | NA | NA | CASSAPGIAAHYEQYF | TGTGCCAGCAGCGCCCCGGGAATAGCGGCCCACTACGAGCAGTACTTC
TRBJ2-7 | TRBV18 | TRBD2 | NA | CASSPGEVAGYEQYF | TGTGCCAGCTCCCCAGGAGAGGTAGCGGGGTACGAGCAGTACTTC
TRBJ2-5 | TRBV7-2 | TRBD1 | NA | CASSLGDRGRETQYF | TGTGCCAGCAGCCTTGGGGACAGGGGGCGGGAGACCCAGTACTTC
TRBJ1-5 | TRBV10-3 | NA | NA | CAISEGGSSNQPQHF | TGTGCCATCAGTGAGGGGGGCTCCAGCAATCAGCCCCAGCATTTT
TRBJ2-5 | TRBV11-2 | NA | NA | CASSPTLAAGETQYF | TGTGCCAGCAGCCCGACGCTTGCTGCAGGAGAGACCCAGTACTTC
TRBJ2-1 | TRBV30 | TRBD2 | NA | CAWMELADEQFF | TGTGCCTGGATGGAACTAGCGGATGAGCAGTTCTTC
TRBJ1-1 | TRBV10-3 | NA | once | CAISETGMNTEAFF | TGTGCCATCAGTGAGACAGGGATGAACACTGAAGCTTTCTTT
TRBJ2-7 | TRBV4-1 | TRBD2 | NA | CASSQGPTSRSYEQYF | TGCGCCAGCAGCCAAGGGCCGACTAGCCGATCCTACGAGCAGTACTTC
TRBJ2-3 | TRBV28 | TRBD1 | once | CASSWGQGITDTQYF | TGTGCCAGCAGTTGGGGACAGGGGATCACAGATACGCAGTATTTT
TRBJ1-2 | TRBV5-8 | TRBD1 | NA | CASDRPGQDYGYTF | TGTGCCAGCGACCGCCCGGGACAGGACTATGGCTACACCTTC
TRBJ1-1 | TRBV6-5 | TRBD1 | NA | CASRTGMTGAEAFF | TGTGCCAGCAGGACAGGAATGACAGGGGCTGAAGCTTTCTTT
TRBJ2-7 | TRBV30 | TRBD1 | NA | CAWKRTGRSYEQYF | TGTGCCTGGAAGAGGACAGGGCGCTCCTACGAGCAGTACTTC
TRBJ2-7 | TRBV4-2 | TRBD1 | NA | CASSQDIAKQGGNEQYF | TGTGCCAGCAGCCAAGATATTGCGAAACAGGGGGGTAACGAGCAGTACTTC
TRBJ2-3 | TRBV13 | TRBD2 | NA | CASSLYVRASGRTRTDTQYF | TGTGCCAGCAGCTTATACGTCCGGGCCAGCGGGAGAACACGCACAGATACGCAGTATTTT
TRBJ2-5 | TRBV2 | NA | once | CASSESPASAQETQYF | TGTGCCAGCAGTGAATCCCCAGCTAGCGCCCAAGAGACCCAGTACTTC
TRBJ1-4 | TRBV2 | NA | few | CASGGGGAIEKLFF | TGTGCCAGCGGTGGTGGAGGGGCGATTGAAAAACTGTTTTTT
TRBJ2-3 | TRBV10-1 | NA | NA | CASSAGTDFDTQYF | TGCGCCAGCAGCGCGGGGACAGATTTCGATACGCAGTATTTT
TRBJ1-1 | TRBV28 | TRBD1 | few | CASSLGQGEAFF | TGTGCCAGCAGCCTTGGACAGGGTGAAGCTTTCTTT
TRBJ2-5 | TRBV4-2 | TRBD2 | NA | CASSQGVAGTQYF | TGTGCCAGCAGCCAAGGGGTAGCGGGGACCCAGTACTTC
TRBJ2-7 | TRBV2 | TRBD1 | NA | CASKERTGGFSVSYEQYF | TGTGCCAGCAAGGAGAGGACAGGGGGCTTCTCCGTCTCCTACGAGCAGTACTTC
TRBJ2-1 | TRBV11-3 | NA | NA | CASSLSRGSNEQFF | TGTGCCAGCAGCTTATCCCGGGGGAGCAATGAGCAGTTCTTC
TRBJ2-7 | TRBV7-9 | TRBD1 | NA | CASSSPGQGTHEQYF | TGTGCCAGCAGTTCCCCCGGACAGGGGACCCACGAGCAGTACTTC
TRBJ2-2 | TRBV28 | TRBD2 | NA | CASSTAGIGAGELFF | TGTGCCAGCAGCACAGCGGGGATCGGGGCCGGGGAGCTGTTTTTT
TRBJ2-1 | TRBV19 | TRBD2 | once | CASSSEREGTYNEQFF | TGTGCCAGTAGTAGCGAGCGGGAGGGAACCTACAATGAGCAGTTCTTC
TRBJ2-7 | TRBV7-8 | TRBD2 | NA | CASSLPPSGGDSYEQYF | TGTGCCAGCAGCTTACCACCTAGCGGGGGTGATTCCTACGAGCAGTACTTC
TRBJ2-3 | TRBV4-1 | NA | NA | CASTIGEGGDTQYF | TGCGCCAGCACTATCGGGGAGGGGGGAGACACGCAGTATTTT
TRBJ2-2 | TRBV23-1 | TRBD1 | NA | CASSQGRGQWDTGELFF | TGCGCCAGCAGTCAAGGCAGGGGGCAGTGGGACACCGGGGAGCTGTTTTTT
TRBJ2-1 | TRBV19 | NA | NA | CASSSEGSSYNEQFF | TGTGCCAGTAGTTCAGAGGGCAGTTCCTACAATGAGCAGTTCTTC
TRBJ1-1 | TRBV5-5 | NA | NA | CASSLDQGNTEAFF | TGTGCCAGCAGCCTAGACCAGGGTAACACTGAAGCTTTCTTT
TRBJ2-2 | TRBV7-3 | NA | NA | CASSPHTGELFF | TGTGCCAGCAGCCCTCACACCGGGGAGCTGTTTTTT
TRBJ1-2 | TRBV9 | TRBD1 | NA | CASSVAPGTGSYGYTF | TGTGCCAGCAGCGTAGCTCCCGGGACAGGGTCCTATGGCTACACCTTC
TRBJ2-1 | TRBV11-3 | TRBD2 | NA | CASSLDGRESYNEQFF | TGTGCCAGCAGCTTAGATGGGCGGGAGTCTTACAATGAGCAGTTCTTC
TRBJ1-5 | TRBV5-5 | NA | once | CASSLLGGSNQPQHF | TGTGCCAGCAGCTTGCTCGGGGGTAGCAATCAGCCCCAGCATTTT
TRBJ2-5 | TRBV27 | TRBD2 | NA | CASSRLAGGQETQYF | TGTGCCAGCAGTAGGTTAGCGGGGGGGCAGGAGACCCAGTACTTC